This TCR beta chain was retrieved from a study of blood T cell repertoires in COVID-19. Study details: Sources were T cells, B-cell-depleted T cells, or PBMCs; the material itself was cDNA or gDNA.

Clones were read by immunoSEQ multiplex PCR, and TCRdb kept only the in-frame ones, dropping some. The sample has about 170,000 clones; around 82% are singletons. This clone was recorded only once. The trim removed 6 bases at V and 0 bases at J, leaving 18 bases unmatched. The CDR3 is 20 residues long. CDR1 and CDR2 from the germline V gene are ENHRY and SYGVKD. This chain joins TRBV10-3 and TRBJ2-1, with 9 bases that match TRBD2. The source is a woman in her 70s who had recovered from COVID-19. Sequenced input: peripheral blood. In nucleotides, the CDR3 is TGTGCCATCAGGGCTTCCCCTGGAGTAGCGGGAGCCCCCTCCTACAATGAGCAGTTCTTC. Protein product: CAIRASPGVAGAPSYNEQFF.